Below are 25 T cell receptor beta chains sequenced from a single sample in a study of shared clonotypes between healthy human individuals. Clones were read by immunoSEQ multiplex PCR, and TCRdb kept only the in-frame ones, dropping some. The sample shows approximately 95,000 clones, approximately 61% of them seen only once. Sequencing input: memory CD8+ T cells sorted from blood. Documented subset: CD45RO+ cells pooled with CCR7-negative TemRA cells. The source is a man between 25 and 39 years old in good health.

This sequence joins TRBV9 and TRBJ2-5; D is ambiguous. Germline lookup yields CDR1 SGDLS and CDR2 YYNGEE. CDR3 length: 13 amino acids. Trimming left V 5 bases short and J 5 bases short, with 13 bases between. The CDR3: CASSLVASETQYF. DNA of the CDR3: TGTGCCAGCAGTCTCGTAGCCTCGGAGACCCAGTACTTC.

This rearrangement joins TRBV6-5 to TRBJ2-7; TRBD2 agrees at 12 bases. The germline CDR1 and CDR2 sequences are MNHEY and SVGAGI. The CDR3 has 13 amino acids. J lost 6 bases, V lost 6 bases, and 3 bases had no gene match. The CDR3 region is CASRTTSGSEQYF. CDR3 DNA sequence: TGTGCCAGCAGGACGACTAGCGGGAGCGAGCAGTACTTC.

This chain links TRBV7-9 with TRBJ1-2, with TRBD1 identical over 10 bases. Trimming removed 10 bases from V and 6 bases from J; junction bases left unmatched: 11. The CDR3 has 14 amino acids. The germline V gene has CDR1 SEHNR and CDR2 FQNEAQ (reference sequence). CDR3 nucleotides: TGTGCCACCGAACCGACAGGGGGCACTAATGGCTACACCTTC. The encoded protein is CATEPTGGTNGYTF.

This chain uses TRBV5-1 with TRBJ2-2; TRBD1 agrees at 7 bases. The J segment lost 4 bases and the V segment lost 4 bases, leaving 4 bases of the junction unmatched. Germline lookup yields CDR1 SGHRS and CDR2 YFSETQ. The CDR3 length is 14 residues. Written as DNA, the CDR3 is TGCGCCAGCAGCCCGACAGGGCCCACCGGGGAGCTGTTTTTT. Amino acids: CASSPTGPTGELFF.

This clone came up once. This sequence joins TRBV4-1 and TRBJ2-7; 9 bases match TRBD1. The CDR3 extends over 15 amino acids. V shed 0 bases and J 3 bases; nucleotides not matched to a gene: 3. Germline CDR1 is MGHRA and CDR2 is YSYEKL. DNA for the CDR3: TGCGCCAGCAGCCAAGATACAGGGGGCCTCTACGAGCAGTACTTC. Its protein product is CASSQDTGGLYEQYF.

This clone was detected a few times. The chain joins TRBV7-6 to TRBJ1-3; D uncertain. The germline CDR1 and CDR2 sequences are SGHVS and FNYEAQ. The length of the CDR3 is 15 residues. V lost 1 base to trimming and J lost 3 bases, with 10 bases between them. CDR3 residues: CASSLGPGFGNTIYF. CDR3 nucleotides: TGTGCCAGCAGCTTAGGTCCAGGCTTTGGAAACACCATATATTTT.

This CDR3 reads CASTLGNTQYF. The CDR3, as DNA: TGTGCCAGCACCCTCGGGAATACGCAGTATTTT. The genes are TRBV11-2 and TRBJ2-3; D is possibly TRBD2 (5 bases). Germline V gives CDR1 SGHAT, CDR2 FQNNGV. This CDR3 has 11 residues. Trimming cost V 7 bases and J 7 bases, with 9 bases left between them.

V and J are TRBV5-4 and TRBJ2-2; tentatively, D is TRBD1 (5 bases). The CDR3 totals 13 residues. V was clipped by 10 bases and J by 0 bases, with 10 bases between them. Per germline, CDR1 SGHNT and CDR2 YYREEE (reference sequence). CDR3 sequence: CAWQGTNTGELFF. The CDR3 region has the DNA TGTGCCTGGCAGGGAACGAACACCGGGGAGCTGTTTTTT.

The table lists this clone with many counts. CDR3 nucleotides: TGTGCCAGTAGGGCTCTCTATGGCTACACCTTC. It codes for CASRALYGYTF. The rearrangement uses TRBV19 and TRBJ1-2; D is ambiguous. Trimming took off 6 bases at V and 4 bases at J, with 6 bases between the two ends. Germline CDR1 is LNHDA and CDR2 is SQIVND (reference sequence). The CDR3 totals 11 residues.

The CDR3, as DNA: TGTGCCAGTAGTATAGGGGAACGTGGGCACTCCTACAATGAGCAGTTCTTC. This translates into CASSIGERGHSYNEQFF. The chain employs TRBV19 and TRBJ2-1; D is ambiguous. The ends were cut back, 1 base at V and 0 bases at J, with 13 bases in the middle. Germline assignment: CDR1 LNHDA and CDR2 SQIVND (reference sequence). The CDR3 covers 17 residues.

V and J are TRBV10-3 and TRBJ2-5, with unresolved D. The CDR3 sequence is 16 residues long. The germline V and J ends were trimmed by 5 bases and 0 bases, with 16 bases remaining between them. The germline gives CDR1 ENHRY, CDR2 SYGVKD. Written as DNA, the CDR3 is TGTGCCATCAGTTCCCGAGGCTGGCGGTACCAAGAGACCCAGTACTTC. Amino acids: CAISSRGWRYQETQYF.

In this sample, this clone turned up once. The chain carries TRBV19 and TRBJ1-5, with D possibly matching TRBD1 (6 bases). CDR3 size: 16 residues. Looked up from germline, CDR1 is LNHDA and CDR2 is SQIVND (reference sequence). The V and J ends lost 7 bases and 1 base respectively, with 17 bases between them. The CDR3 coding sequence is TGTGCCAGTACCAGGTCGCAGGGGTTCAGCAATCAGCCCCAGCATTTT. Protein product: CASTRSQGFSNQPQHF.

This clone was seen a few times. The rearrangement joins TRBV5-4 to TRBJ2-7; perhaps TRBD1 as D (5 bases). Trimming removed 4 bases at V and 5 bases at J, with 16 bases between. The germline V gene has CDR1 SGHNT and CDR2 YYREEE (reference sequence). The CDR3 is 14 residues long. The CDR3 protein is CASSPLGHLHEQYF. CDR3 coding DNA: TGTGCCAGCAGCCCATTAGGACATTTGCACGAGCAGTACTTC.

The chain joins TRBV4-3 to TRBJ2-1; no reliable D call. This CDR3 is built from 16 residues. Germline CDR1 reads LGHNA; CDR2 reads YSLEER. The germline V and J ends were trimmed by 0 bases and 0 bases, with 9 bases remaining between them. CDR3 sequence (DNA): TGCGCCAGCAGCCAAGATAGGAGCGCCTCCTACAATGAGCAGTTCTTC. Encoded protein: CASSQDRSASYNEQFF.

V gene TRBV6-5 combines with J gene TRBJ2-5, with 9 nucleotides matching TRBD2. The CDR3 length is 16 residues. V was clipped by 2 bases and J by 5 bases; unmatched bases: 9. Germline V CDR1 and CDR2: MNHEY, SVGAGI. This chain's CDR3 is CASSYLASGNAETQYF. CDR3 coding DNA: TGTGCCAGCAGTTACCTAGCTAGCGGGAATGCGGAGACCCAGTACTTC.

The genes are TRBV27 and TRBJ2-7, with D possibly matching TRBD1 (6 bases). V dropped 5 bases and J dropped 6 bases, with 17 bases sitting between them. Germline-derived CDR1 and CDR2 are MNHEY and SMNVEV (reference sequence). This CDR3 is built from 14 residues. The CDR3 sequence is CASSQYRVGGEQYF. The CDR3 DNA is TGTGCCAGCAGTCAATACAGGGTCGGAGGCGAGCAGTACTTC.

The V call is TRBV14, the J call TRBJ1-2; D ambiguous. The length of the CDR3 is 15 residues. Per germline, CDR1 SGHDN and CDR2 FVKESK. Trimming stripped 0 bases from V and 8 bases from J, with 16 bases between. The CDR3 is CASSQDTAWVSGYTF. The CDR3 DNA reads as TGTGCCAGCAGCCAAGATACAGCGTGGGTTTCGGGCTACACCTTC.

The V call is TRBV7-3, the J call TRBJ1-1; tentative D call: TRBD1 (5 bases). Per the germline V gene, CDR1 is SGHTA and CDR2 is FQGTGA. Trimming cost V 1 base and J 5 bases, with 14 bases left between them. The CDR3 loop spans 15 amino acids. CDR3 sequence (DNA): TGTGCCAGCAGCTTAAGGGGTATGGGGCTTACTGAAGCTTTCTTT. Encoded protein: CASSLRGMGLTEAFF. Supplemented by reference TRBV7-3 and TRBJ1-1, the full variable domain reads GAGVSQTPSNKVTEKGKYVELRCDPISGHTALYWYRQSLGQGPEFLIYFQGTGAADDSGLPNDRFFAVRPEGSVSTLKIQRTERGDSAVYLCASSLRGMGLTEAFFGQGTRLTVV.

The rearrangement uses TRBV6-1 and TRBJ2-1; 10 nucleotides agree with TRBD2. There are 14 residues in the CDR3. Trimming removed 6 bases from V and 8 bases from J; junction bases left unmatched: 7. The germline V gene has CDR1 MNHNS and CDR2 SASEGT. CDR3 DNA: TGTGCCAGCAGGGGACTAGCGATTCGGGATGAGCAGTTCTTC. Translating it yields CASRGLAIRDEQFF.

The CDR3 nucleotides are TGCGCCAGCAGCATAGGACAGGGACAGACCAAGTTTGGCTACACCTTC. Its protein is CASSIGQGQTKFGYTF. The gene calls are TRBV5-1 and TRBJ1-2, with 8 bases matching TRBD1. Germline CDR1 SGHRS, CDR2 YFSETQ. This CDR3 is built from 16 residues. J gave up 7 bases and V 4 bases, and 15 bases lay outside the gene matches.

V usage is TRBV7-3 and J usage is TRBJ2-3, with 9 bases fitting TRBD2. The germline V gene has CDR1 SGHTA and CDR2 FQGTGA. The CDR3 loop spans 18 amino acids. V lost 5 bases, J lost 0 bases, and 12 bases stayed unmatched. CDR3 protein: CASSPTASGLASTDTQYF. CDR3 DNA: TGTGCCAGCAGCCCCACCGCATCGGGACTAGCAAGCACAGATACGCAGTATTTT. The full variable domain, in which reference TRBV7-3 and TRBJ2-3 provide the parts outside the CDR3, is GAGVSQTPSNKVTEKGKYVELRCDPISGHTALYWYRQSLGQGPEFLIYFQGTGAADDSGLPNDRFFAVRPEGSVSTLKIQRTERGDSAVYLCASSPTASGLASTDTQYFGPGTRLTVL.

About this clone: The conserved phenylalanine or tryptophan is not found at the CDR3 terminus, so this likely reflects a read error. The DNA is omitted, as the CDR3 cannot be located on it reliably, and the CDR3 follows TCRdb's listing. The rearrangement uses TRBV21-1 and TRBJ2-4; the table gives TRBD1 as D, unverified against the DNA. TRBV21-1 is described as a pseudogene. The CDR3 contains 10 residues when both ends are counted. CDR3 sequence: CASSTGTGSA.

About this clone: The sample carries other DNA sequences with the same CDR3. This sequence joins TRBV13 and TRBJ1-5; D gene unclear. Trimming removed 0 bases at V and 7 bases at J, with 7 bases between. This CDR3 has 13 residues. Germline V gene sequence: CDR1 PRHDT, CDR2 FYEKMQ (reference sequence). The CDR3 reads CASSLGHSQPQHF. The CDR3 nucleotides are TGTGCCAGCAGCTTAGGACATAGCCAGCCCCAGCATTTT.

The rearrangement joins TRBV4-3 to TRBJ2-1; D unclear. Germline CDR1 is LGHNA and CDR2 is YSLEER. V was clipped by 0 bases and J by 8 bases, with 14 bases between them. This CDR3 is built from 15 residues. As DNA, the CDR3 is TGCGCCAGCAGCCAAGATAGAGCAGGAGCCGATGAGCAGTTCTTC. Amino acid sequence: CASSQDRAGADEQFF.

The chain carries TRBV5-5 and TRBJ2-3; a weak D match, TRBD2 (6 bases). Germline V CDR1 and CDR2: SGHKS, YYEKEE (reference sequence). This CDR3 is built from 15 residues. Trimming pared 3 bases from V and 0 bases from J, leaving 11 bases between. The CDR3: CASSSSEDSTDTQYF. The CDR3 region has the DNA TGTGCCAGCAGCTCTAGCGAGGACAGCACAGATACGCAGTATTTT.